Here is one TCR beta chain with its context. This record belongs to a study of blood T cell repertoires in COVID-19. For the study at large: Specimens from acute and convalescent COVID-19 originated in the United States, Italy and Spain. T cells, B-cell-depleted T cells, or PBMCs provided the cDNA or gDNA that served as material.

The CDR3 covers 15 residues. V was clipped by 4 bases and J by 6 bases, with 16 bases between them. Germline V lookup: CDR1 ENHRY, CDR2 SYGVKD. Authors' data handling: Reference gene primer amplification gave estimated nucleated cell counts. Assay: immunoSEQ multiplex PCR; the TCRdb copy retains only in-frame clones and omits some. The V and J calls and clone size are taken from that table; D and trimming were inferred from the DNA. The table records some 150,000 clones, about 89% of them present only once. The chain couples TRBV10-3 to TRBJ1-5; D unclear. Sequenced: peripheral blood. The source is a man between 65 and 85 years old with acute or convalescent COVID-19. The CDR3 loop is CAISGTEGVPQPQHF. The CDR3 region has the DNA TGTGCCATCAGTGGCACTGAGGGAGTGCCTCAGCCCCAGCATTTT.